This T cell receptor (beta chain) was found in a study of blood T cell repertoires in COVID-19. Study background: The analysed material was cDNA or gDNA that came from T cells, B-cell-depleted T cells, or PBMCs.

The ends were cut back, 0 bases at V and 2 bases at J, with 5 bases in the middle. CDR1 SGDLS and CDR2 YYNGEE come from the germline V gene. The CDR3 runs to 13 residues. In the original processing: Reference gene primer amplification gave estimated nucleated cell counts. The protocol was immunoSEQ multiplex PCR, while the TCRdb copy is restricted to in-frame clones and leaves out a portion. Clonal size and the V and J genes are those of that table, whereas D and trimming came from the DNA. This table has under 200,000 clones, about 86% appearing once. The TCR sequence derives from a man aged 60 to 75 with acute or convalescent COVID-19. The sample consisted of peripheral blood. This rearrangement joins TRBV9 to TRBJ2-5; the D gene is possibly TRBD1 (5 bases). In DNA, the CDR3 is TGTGCCAGCAGCGTAGAGGGGCAAGAGACCCAGTACTTC. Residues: CASSVEGQETQYF.